This entry features one TCR beta chain sequence. This entry belongs to a study of blood T cell repertoires in COVID-19. The data were produced by immunoSEQ multiplex PCR, yet TCRdb's version contains in-frame clones alone and is incomplete. The sample shows some 68,000 clones, 75% to 95% of them seen only once. This CDR3 has 17 residues. Input material: peripheral blood. The receptor was isolated from a man in his forties or fifties with COVID-19, enrolled during active disease. The gene calls are TRBV21-1 and TRBJ2-5; TRBD2, the table's D call, lacks a check against the DNA. TRBV21-1 is termed a pseudogene. CDR3: CASSKQSCGGFGRPQYF. Written as DNA, the CDR3 is TGTGCCAGCAGCAAACAGAGTTGCGGGGGATTCGGTAGGCCCCAGTACTTC.